This T cell receptor beta chain was identified during a study of blood T cell repertoires in COVID-19. Overall study: Sites across the United States, Italy and Spain contributed samples from acute and convalescent COVID-19.

Generated by immunoSEQ multiplex PCR, the TCRdb table keeps only in-frame clones and is missing some. The sample includes around 43,000 clones, over 80% of them seen just once. The sample comprised peripheral blood. The receptor's source is a woman aged 70-85 years with acute or convalescent COVID-19.

Here the CDR3 reads CASSPHRTGGDGDTQYF. CDR3 sequence (DNA): TGTGCCAGCAGCCCACACCGGACAGGGGGCGACGGAGATACGCAGTATTTT. The chain recombines TRBV11-3 with TRBJ2-3; 11 nucleotides align to TRBD1. J gave up 5 bases and V 5 bases, and 12 bases lay outside the gene matches. Germline CDR1 is SGHNT and CDR2 is YENEEA. The CDR3 length is 17 residues.